The clone carrying this T cell receptor beta chain was observed many times. V trimming: 6 bases; J trimming: 3 bases; junction bases outside the gene matches: 11. Germline values: CDR1 MNHEY, CDR2 SMNVEV (reference sequence). This CDR3 contains 17 residues. The data were obtained in a study of CD8+CD57+ T cells in acquired aplastic anemia. Profiling that covered TCR beta VDJ and CDR3 relied on genomic DNA as its template. TCRdb recomputed calls from the reads with MiXCR, one row per CDR3 protein. The table has some 150,000 distinct CDR3 sequences, 41% seen once. The receptor was derived from a human donor in good health, serving as a control. The sample was sorted CD4+, CD8+, or CD8+CD57+ T cells (not recorded which) from PBMCs. The rearrangement joins TRBV27 to TRBJ2-7; 13 positions agree with TRBD2. The CDR3 DNA sequence: TGTGCCAGCAGGCGGACTAGCGGGAGAGATGAAGGCTACGAGCAGTACTTC. Its translation is CASRRTSGRDEGYEQYF.